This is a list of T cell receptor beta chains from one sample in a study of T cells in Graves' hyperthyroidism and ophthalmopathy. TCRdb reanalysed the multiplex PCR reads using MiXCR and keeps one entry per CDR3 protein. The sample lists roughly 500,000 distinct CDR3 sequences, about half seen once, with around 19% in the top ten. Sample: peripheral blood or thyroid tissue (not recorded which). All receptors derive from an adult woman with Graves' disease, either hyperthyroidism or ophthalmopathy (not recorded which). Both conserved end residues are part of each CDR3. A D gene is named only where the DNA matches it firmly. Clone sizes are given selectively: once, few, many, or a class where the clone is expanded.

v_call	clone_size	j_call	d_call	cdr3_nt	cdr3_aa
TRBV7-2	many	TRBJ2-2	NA	TGTGCCAGCAGCTCAACTAGAGTAAGGACCGGGGAGCTGTTTTTT	CASSSTRVRTGELFF
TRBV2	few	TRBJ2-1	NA	TGTGCCAGCAAGGGGGGAAGACACTACAATGAGCAGTTCTTC	CASKGGRHYNEQFF
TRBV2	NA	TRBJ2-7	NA	TGTGCCAGCAGTGAAGCGCGACTCTTCCTCTCCTACGAGCAGTACTTC	CASSEARLFLSYEQYF
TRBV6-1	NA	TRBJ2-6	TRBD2	TGTGCCAGCCATCGGGAGGGGGACACTGGTGCCAACGTCCTGACTTTC	CASHREGDTGANVLTF
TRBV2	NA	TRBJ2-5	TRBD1	TGTGCCAGCAGCTCCCCGCCCTGGACAGGGGGAGAGGGAGAGACCCAGTACTTC	CASSSPPWTGGEGETQYF
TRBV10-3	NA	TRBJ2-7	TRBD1	TGTGCCGCCGGGACAGGGTCCTACGAGCAGTACTTC	CAAGTGSYEQYF
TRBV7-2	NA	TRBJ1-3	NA	NA	CASSSLVQNTEAFFGQGTIYF
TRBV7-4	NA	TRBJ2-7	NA	TGTGCCAGCAGCGGGTGGGACTCCGCCTACGAGCAGTACTTC	CASSGWDSAYEQYF
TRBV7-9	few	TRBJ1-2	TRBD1	TGTGCCAGCAGCATCCTGGACAGGGGGTATGGCTACACCTTC	CASSILDRGYGYTF
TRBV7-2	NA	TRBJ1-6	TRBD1	TGTGCCAGCAGCTATGACAGGGGGCTGGGTAGTAATTCACCCCTCCACTTT	CASSYDRGLGSNSPLHF
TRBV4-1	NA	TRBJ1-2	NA	TGCGCCAGCAGCCCCTTGTTAACACGGATACTAGCTAACTATGGCTGCACCTTC	CASSPLLTRILANYGCTF
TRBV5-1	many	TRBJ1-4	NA	TGCGCCAGCAGCGAGGGATCCGACGGGGTACTTGGCGAAAAACTGTTTTTT	CASSEGSDGVLGEKLFF
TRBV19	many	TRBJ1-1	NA	TGTGCCAGTACCTCTTCTAGGGGTAGCAGATCGGAAGCTTTCTTT	CASTSSRGSRSEAFF
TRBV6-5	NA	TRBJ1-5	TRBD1	TGTGCCAGCAGTGACACCGGACAGGGGGCGTTTCAGCCCCAGCATTTT	CASSDTGQGAFQPQHF
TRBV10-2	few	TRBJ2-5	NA	TGCGCCAGCCTCCAGGGGATGATGGAGACCCAGTACTTC	CASLQGMMETQYF
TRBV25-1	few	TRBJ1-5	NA	TGTGCCAGCAGTGAATCCGGCAGGGGATCTCAGCCCCAGCATTTT	CASSESGRGSQPQHF
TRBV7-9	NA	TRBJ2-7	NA	TGTGCCAGCAGCCAAGCGACAGGACGCTACGAGCAGTACTTC	CASSQATGRYEQYF
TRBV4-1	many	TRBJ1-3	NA	TGCGCCAGCAGCCAGACTGAGTTTGGGATTTTCGGAAACACCATATATTTT	CASSQTEFGIFGNTIYF
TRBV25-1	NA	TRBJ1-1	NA	TGTGCCAGCATTGGCCTGGGTGACACTGAAGCTTTCTTT	CASIGLGDTEAFF
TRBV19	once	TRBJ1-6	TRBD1	TGTGCCAGTAGTCTCCAGGGGGCAATGGCACCCCTCCACTTT	CASSLQGAMAPLHF
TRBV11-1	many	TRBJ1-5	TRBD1	TGTGCCAGCAGCACTTGGACAGGGCTCCAGCCCCAGCATTTT	CASSTWTGLQPQHF
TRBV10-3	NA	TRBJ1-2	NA	TGTGCCATCACGGGTGGAGAGGACTATGGCTACACCTTC	CAITGGEDYGYTF
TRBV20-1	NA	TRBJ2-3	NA	TGCAGTGCTAGAGATATGGGTCGGGTGGCAGATACGCAGTATTTT	CSARDMGRVADTQYF
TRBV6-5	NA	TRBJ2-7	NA	TGTGCCAGCAGTTACGGGGGGCTTGGGACATACGAGCAGTACTTC	CASSYGGLGTYEQYF
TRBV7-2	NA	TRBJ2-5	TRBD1	TGTGCCAGCAGCTTAGTAGAGGGGGCGACCCAGTACTTC	CASSLVEGATQYF
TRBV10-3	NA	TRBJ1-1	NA	TGTGCCATCAGAGGGACGCCGGGTGCTGGGGCTTTCTTT	CAIRGTPGAGAFF
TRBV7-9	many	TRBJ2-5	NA	TGTGCCAGCAGGGACACTAGAAGTCAAGAGACCCAGTACTTC	CASRDTRSQETQYF
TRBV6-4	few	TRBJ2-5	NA	TGTGCCAGCAGTGACTCTGCAGGGGCGGGTCAGCCCCAGTACTTC	CASSDSAGAGQPQYF
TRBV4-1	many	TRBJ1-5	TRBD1	TGCGCCAGCAGCCGGTCAGGACAGGGTTCCTTTTTCAATCAGCCCCAGCATTTT	CASSRSGQGSFFNQPQHF
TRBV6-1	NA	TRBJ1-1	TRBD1	TGTGCCAGCAGCTTCGGACAGGCTCCTATGAACACTGAAGCTTTCTTT	CASSFGQAPMNTEAFF
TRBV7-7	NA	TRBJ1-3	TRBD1	TGTGCCAGCAGCTTCGGACAGGGGGCAAGTGGAAACACCATATATTTT	CASSFGQGASGNTIYF
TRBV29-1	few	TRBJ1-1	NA	TGCAGCGTTACCGGGACATCGGGCACTGAAGCTTTCTTT	CSVTGTSGTEAFF
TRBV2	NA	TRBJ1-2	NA	TGTCCCTCCGCGGGCTACACCTTC	CPSAGYTF
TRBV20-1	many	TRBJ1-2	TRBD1	TGCAGTGCTAGAGAGCGGACAGGACGACTCTATGGCTACACCTTC	CSARERTGRLYGYTF
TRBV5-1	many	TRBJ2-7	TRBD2	TGCGCCAGCAGGGCGGCGGGAGGGCCCTACGAGCAGTACTTC	CASRAAGGPYEQYF
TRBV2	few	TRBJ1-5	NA	TGTGCCAGCAGTGAACAGGGGAGCAGCAATCAGCCCCAGCATTTT	CASSEQGSSNQPQHF
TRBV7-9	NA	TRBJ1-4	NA	TGTGCCAGCAGTCCTGACAGTAAAAAACTGTTTTTT	CASSPDSKKLFF
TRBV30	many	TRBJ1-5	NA	TGTGCCTGGAGTACCGGGGGTGCCAATCAGCCCCAGCATTTT	CAWSTGGANQPQHF
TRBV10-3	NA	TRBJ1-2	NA	TGTGCCATCAGTGAGGGCGGGAACTATGGCTACACCTTC	CAISEGGNYGYTF
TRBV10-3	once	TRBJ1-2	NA	TGTGCCATCGGACCACCAACAGGGCGGAACTATGGCTACACCTTC	CAIGPPTGRNYGYTF
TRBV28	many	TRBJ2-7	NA	TGTGCCAGCAGCCTGATGAGAGGCGAGCAGTACTTC	CASSLMRGEQYF
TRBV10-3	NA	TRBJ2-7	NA	TGTGCCAGCAGAGATCCTGAGGGGTTACCTCCCTACGAGCAGTACTTC	CASRDPEGLPPYEQYF
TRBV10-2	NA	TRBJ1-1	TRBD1	TGTGCCAGCAAGTACCGGGACAGGGGTGGCACTGAAGCTTTCTTT	CASKYRDRGGTEAFF
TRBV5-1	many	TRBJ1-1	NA	TGCGCCAGCAGCCGGGGACCGGGGTACACTGAAGCTTTCTTT	CASSRGPGYTEAFF
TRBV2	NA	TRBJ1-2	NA	TGTGCCAGCAGCCGAGACAGTTCCCATGGCTACACCTTC	CASSRDSSHGYTF